Here is one TCR beta chain with its context. Trimming removed 3 bases from V and 6 bases from J; junction bases left unmatched: 8. Germline V gene data show CDR1 as MNHEY and CDR2 as SMNVEV (reference sequence). The CDR3 is made up of 15 amino acids. This sample was taken from a study of T cell changes during pregnancy in multiple sclerosis. Only in-frame clones appear in the TCRdb table, and some are missing; sequencing was by immunoSEQ multiplex PCR. The table shows 37,000 or so clones, with about 90% occurring only once. This receptor was identified in a female donor with multiple sclerosis, enrolled in a pregnancy study. The chain is built from TRBV27 and TRBJ2-7; the match to TRBD2 covers 10 bases. This sample comprised CD4+ T cells from peripheral blood mononuclear cells, obtained before pregnancy. The CDR3, as DNA: TGTGCCAGCAGTTTCCGGCTAGCGGGAGTCGGCGAGCAGTACTTC. Protein: CASSFRLAGVGEQYF.